This T cell receptor beta chain originates from a study of shared clonotypes between healthy human individuals (dated by TCRdb to 2018 to 2020). For the wider study: The cohort included three men and a couple of women between 18 and 49 years of age. Per donor, three plates each were used for CD4 naive and CD4 memory, two for CD8 naive, and one for CD8 memory. To estimate repertoire size and how much clonotypes are shared between individuals, the study performed deep sequencing of blood TCR repertoires from a few healthy adults. To increase sequencing depth and limit assay-specific biases, different laboratories used diverse techniques to prepare libraries and sequence TCR repertoires. Leukapheresis yielded between about 0.9 and 8.9 billion PBMCs per donor.

Study-wide conclusions, independent of this receptor: Naive subsets generally had larger estimated clonotype richness than memory subsets did. Sampling was restricted to blood, and TCR repertoires in tissue are likely to differ from TCR repertoires in blood. When a handful of donors were compared, the shared fraction of clonotypes was roughly 4.8% for naive CD4, more than 3% for naive CD8, 2.3% for memory CD4, and around 0.37% for memory CD8. Pairwise subsampling led to the expectation that sequencing depth would affect the degree of clonotype sharing among donors. Because the study included a small number of donors, the genetic and exposure-history diversity represented was limited. Incomplete sequencing was indicated by rarefaction of sorted-subset datasets, despite the large sequencing depth. Clonotypes shared by all four sorted-subset donors showed higher generation probabilities than non-shared clonotypes.

CDR1 and CDR2 are drawn from the germline V gene (reference sequence): LNHDA, SQIVND. For this chain, trimming is 5 bases at the V end and 10 bases at the J end, and the number of junction bases without a gene match is 8. The CDR3 holds 14 amino acids from the cysteine to the phenylalanine. CDR3 DNA is the only sequence kept; it has 42 bases, read in frame from the first base. CD8 naive samples consisted of CD45RO-negative cells that were positively selected for CCR7, yielding a CD45RA+CCR7+ population without TemRA cells. The donors were healthy, HIV-negative adults with no recently reported acute infections or vaccinations. Every donor was a Caucasian adult living in Nashville, Tennessee, USA. Blood was collected by leukapheresis, and PBMCs were isolated by Ficoll-Histopaque density gradient centrifugation and then cryopreserved in liquid nitrogen vapor phase. Purity and quantity of every magnetically sorted T cell population were checked by analytical flow cytometry. Genomic DNA was isolated from every sorted fraction and measured by UV absorbance on a Nanodrop 2000c.

Using the deep immunoSEQ assay, TCR CDR3 regions were amplified from genomic DNA by multiplex PCR. Extracted genomic DNA from each cell subset was spread evenly across all wells of several immunoSEQ 96-well plates, with each plate serving as a replicate. For sorted subsets, around 200 ng genomic DNA, equal to 30,000 to 35,000 T cell genomes, was loaded into each replicate PCR. Purified libraries were quantified with a Qubit 3.0 fluorometer, sized on a Bioanalyzer 2100, and re-quantified with the KAPA Library Quantification kit. A separate single-read 150-cycle Illumina NextSeq 550 flow cell was used to sequence each immunoSEQ 96-well plate. The paper's data handling went like this. The immunoSEQ output contained only junctional sequences without quality scores, so filtering could not match that applied to full-length reads. To assign V/J genes and CDR3, sequences were annotated using PyIR, a Python wrapper for IgBLAST v1.9, with IMGT germline references. Reads with weak V/J assignments (E-value above 1e-6), missing CDR3, stop codons, out-of-frame junctions, or ambiguous translated residues were removed. A V3J clonotype was defined by an identical inferred V gene, J gene, and CDR3 amino acid sequence. To compute the percentage overlap between repertoires, the number of shared unique clonotypes was divided by the size of the smaller repertoire. Repertoire richness was assessed with RTK rarefaction, the Chao1 estimator, and Recon v2.1 estimates of unobserved clonotypes. Generation probabilities for all TCRbeta clonotypes obtained by the gDNA method from a handful of donors were computed using OLGA. The clones in this table, taken by TCRdb from immuneACCESS, are in-frame only. Not every clone is retained; where verified, under half of the shortfall comes from an unresolved V gene, and the cause of the rest is unknown. V and J calls and clone size are copied from that table; D and trimming were computed from the DNA. The sample table holds roughly 2 million clones, of which about 95% were seen once. About 1.1% of the sample is in the top ten clones.

A note on this clone: Its antigen is not yet known. No quality values exist for individual bases; no much larger clone is one base distant.

The TCR originated in a man aged 18 to 29 in good health. In this chain, TRBV19 is recombined with TRBJ1-6, with 7 bases in between that match TRBD1. Sequencing was performed on naive CD8+ T cells sorted from blood. What the cell subset or site label conveys for this sample: CD45RA+CCR7+. The nucleotide sequence is TGTGCCAGTAGTGAAGACAGGGTAGGGTCACCCCTCCACTTT. Translated, it reads CASSEDRVGSPLHF.